The sequence of this TCR beta chain was determined in a study of T cell responses to AZD1222 COVID-19 vaccine listed by TCRdb under 2021. For the study in its entirety: TCR sequencing was performed for roughly 240 trial participants, of whom about 200 were given two doses of AZD1222 and some 26 were given two doses of MenACWY control vaccine. Enrollment into the trials was organized by age into subgroups of 18-55, 56-69 and 70-plus years, and those subgroups contained approximately 150, 30 and 60 TCR-sequenced participants, respectively. The research as a whole found: Reportedly, almost half of the unique spike-specific TCRs recognized epitopes lying outside the regions that are mutated in the B.1.351 and B.1.1.7 variants. Most participants were white British and females outnumbered males, and the authors suggested that clonal diversity may have been underestimated. Spike-specific TCR breadth and depth rose significantly after two AZD1222 doses compared with day 0 and with MenACWY recipients. The 56-69-year group was small, and its depth increase did not reach significance, likely because of low power. The whole spike protein was spanned by vaccine-associated CD4 TCRs, and dominant responses were seen in regions 160-218 and 743-854. Conclusions about previously exposed vaccinees are limited because only six or seven AZD1222 recipients were SARS-CoV-2 seropositive at baseline. Because no day 14 peak-response samples were available, repertoires were characterized only after the peak T cell response.

The time point label on this specimen signifies: about 28 days (+/-7) after the second vaccine dose. Because spike-specific TCR depth and breadth did not differ between the two schedules, AZD1222 recipients who got a second dose at roughly 4 weeks were pooled with those who got a second dose at roughly 12 weeks. Vaccinee samples came from UK trials COV001 and COV002, including a single-blind randomized controlled phase 2/3 trial of AZD1222 (ChAdOx1 nCoV-19) in healthy adults. For TCRbeta chain sequencing, PBMC samples from trial participants were taken at day 0 and at day 28 after the second dose. Turning to this clone: What this receptor recognizes is not known. Base qualities are not provided; no much larger clone lies one nucleotide away.

The CDR3 regions of human TCRbeta chains were analyzed by immunosequencing. For the original study's pipeline: TCRs in the repertoires were compared against a reference library of SARS-CoV-2-specific TCRs that had been generated with the MIRA antigen-specificity platform. Breadth meant the fraction of unique TCRs that were SARS-CoV-2-associated, whereas depth meant the fraction of total T cells that were SARS-CoV-2-associated. Using the MIRA data, each spike-specific TCR was mapped to the spike region that the TCR reacts to and placed in a CD4 or CD8 class. Log10-transformed breadth and depth values were compared by one-way ANOVA with Sidak's multiple comparisons tests. TCRdb took over this immuneACCESS table, retaining in-frame rearrangements with V and J assigned. Such tables are incomplete; in checked studies, under half of the missing clones stem from an unresolved V gene, and the remainder is unexplained. V and J calls and clone size are copied from that table; D and trimming were computed from the DNA. Recorded for this sample are 100,000 to 150,000 clones; 80% to 95% of them occurred a single time. The biggest ten clones account for under 2% of the sample.

This specimen was peripheral blood, taken 28 days after the second AZD1222 dose. This receptor was taken from an adult who received the AZD1222 COVID-19 vaccine.

This receptor carries the CDR3 CATRVGGSGNTIYF. The nucleotides read TGTGCTACAAGGGTCGGAGGGTCTGGAAACACCATATATTTT. This chain joins TRBV12-5 to TRBJ1-3; no D segment can be confidently identified. Inclusive of the bounding cysteine and phenylalanine, the CDR3 is 14 residues long. Of the read, only the CDR3 DNA is kept; its 42 bases are in frame from base 1. The germline V gene specifies LGHNT as CDR1 and FRNRAP as CDR2. The V end loses 10 bases and the J end loses 1 base, and a stretch of 14 bases separates them.